This T cell receptor (beta chain) derives from a study of cytomegalovirus exposure and HLA in healthy donors. In germline, CDR1 is MNHEY, CDR2 SMNVEV (reference sequence). CDR3 length equals 16 residues. Trimming at V came to 2 bases and at J to 7 bases, leaving 6 bases not matched to a gene. The protocol was immunoSEQ multiplex PCR, while the TCRdb copy is restricted to in-frame clones and leaves out a portion. The repertoire holds around 220,000 clones, with roughly 83% as singletons. This clone came up once. Sequencing used PBMCs. The chain couples TRBV27 to TRBJ2-1; the match to TRBD1 covers 12 bases. This sequence originates from a woman aged 25 to 45 in good health and CMV-seropositive. The CDR3 DNA reads TGTGCCAGCAGTTTAACGGGGACAGGGGGCGGGAATGAGCAGTTCTTC. Its translation is CASSLTGTGGGNEQFF.